Following are 6 T cell receptor beta chains from one sample sequenced in a study of shared clonotypes between healthy human individuals. Terminally differentiated effector memory CD45RA+ cells were excluded from the naive CD8 cells, which were CD45RO-negative and positively selected for CCR7. Assay used: immunoSEQ multiplex PCR; TCRdb lists only in-frame clones, some missing. The sample includes 1.5 million to 2.5 million clones, around 96% of them seen just once. Sample: naive CD8+ T cells sorted from blood. The source is a man aged 18 to 30 in good health.

The J gene is TRBJ2-7, the V gene TRBV10-3; 10 bases fit TRBD1. The germline CDR1 and CDR2 sequences are ENHRY and SYGVKD. After removal of 8 bases from V and 4 bases from J, the junction contained 8 bases not matched to a gene. The CDR3 contains 14 residues. The CDR3 protein is CAIGEGTGEYEQYF. The CDR3 DNA reads as TGTGCCATCGGAGAAGGGACAGGGGAATACGAGCAGTACTTC.

V gene TRBV6-1 combines with J gene TRBJ2-7; D is unclear. V shed 6 bases and J shed 2 bases, with 17 bases lying between them. The length of the CDR3 is 15 residues. Germline loops: CDR1 MNHNS, CDR2 SASEGT. The CDR3 protein is CASSLLAKLAYEQYF. The CDR3 nucleotides read TGTGCCAGCAGCCTCCTGGCAAAATTAGCCTACGAGCAGTACTTC.

The V call is TRBV6-4, the J call TRBJ2-1; 14 bases map to TRBD2. The V gene end was trimmed by 6 bases and the J gene end by 4 bases; junction bases not matched to a gene: 2. The CDR3 contains 15 residues. Germline V gives CDR1 MRHNA, CDR2 SNTAGT. The CDR3 DNA sequence: TGTGCCAGCAGCAGACTAGCGGGAGGGTACAATGAGCAGTTCTTC. Translating gives CASSRLAGGYNEQFF.

V usage is TRBV27 and J usage is TRBJ2-1, with 10 bases fitting TRBD2. Germline assignment: CDR1 MNHEY and CDR2 SMNVEV (reference sequence). The CDR3 consists of 14 residues. V lost 3 bases, J lost 8 bases, and 4 bases stayed unmatched. In nucleotides, the CDR3 is TGTGCCAGCAGTTTCCTAGCGGGAGATCATGAGCAGTTCTTC. Translating it yields CASSFLAGDHEQFF.

CDR3 protein: CASSPSGRALYNEQFF. The CDR3 bases are TGTGCCAGTAGCCCAAGCGGGAGGGCGTTATACAATGAGCAGTTCTTC. The V and J genes are TRBV19 and TRBJ2-1, with TRBD2 matching 10 bases. The ends lost 6 bases at V and 4 bases at J; junction bases unmatched: 9. Germline V gene sequence: CDR1 LNHDA, CDR2 SQIVND (reference sequence). There are 16 residues in the CDR3.

The CDR3 bases are TGTGCCAGCAGTTATTCGAGGGGAGCGGAGGTTTACGAGCAGTACTTC. Translation: CASSYSRGAEVYEQYF. This chain links TRBV27 with TRBJ2-7; D may match TRBD1 or TRBD2 (5 bases each). Deletions cut 4 bases from V and 4 bases from J, with 20 bases between. The CDR3 is 16 residues long. CDR1 and CDR2 (germline): MNHEY, SMNVEV (reference sequence).